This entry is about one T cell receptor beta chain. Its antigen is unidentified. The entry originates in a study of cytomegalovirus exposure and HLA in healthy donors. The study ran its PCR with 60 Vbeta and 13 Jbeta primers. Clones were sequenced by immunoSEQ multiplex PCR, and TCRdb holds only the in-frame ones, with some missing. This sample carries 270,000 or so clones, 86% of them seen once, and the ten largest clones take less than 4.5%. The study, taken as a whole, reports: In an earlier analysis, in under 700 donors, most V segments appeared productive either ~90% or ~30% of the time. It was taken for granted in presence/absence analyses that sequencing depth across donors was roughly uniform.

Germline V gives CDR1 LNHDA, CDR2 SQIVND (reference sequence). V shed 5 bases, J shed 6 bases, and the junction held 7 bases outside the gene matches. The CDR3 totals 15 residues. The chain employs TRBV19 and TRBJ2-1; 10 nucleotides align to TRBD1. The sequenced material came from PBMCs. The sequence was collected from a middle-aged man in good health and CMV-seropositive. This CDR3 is CASSLGQGGPNEQFF. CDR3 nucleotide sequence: TGTGCCAGTAGTCTCGGACAGGGGGGTCCCAATGAGCAGTTCTTC.